These 26 T cell receptor beta chains were all obtained from the same sample, sequenced in a study of blood T cells in healthy people across ages. A sample-barcoded 5' primer and a J-beta primer mix were used in a second PCR of roughly 6 to 12 cycles. TCRdb ran MiXCR on the 5' RACE reads and lists one entry per CDR3 protein. Of 1.5 million to 2 million distinct CDR3 sequences listed, 28% were seen once; the top ten hold 7.7%. Material for sequencing was blood. All receptors come from a woman in her twenties or thirties in good health.

The sample holds many counts of this clonotype. V and J are TRBV10-3 and TRBJ2-7; D tentatively fits TRBD1 or TRBD2 (5 bases each). The germline CDR1 and CDR2 sequences are ENHRY and SYGVKD. This CDR3 contains 16 residues. The V end lost 2 bases, the J end lost 6 bases, and 20 bases lay between the germline ends. The CDR3 spells CAISEIGAPQSGEQYF. In nucleotides, the CDR3 is TGTGCCATCAGTGAGATAGGGGCACCCCAAAGCGGCGAGCAGTACTTC.

This clonotype was seen a handful of times. The CDR3 DNA sequence: TGTGCCAGCAGCTTTCTTCGGAGGTGGTCCTACAATGAGCAGTTCTTC. This encodes CASSFLRRWSYNEQFF. The V and J genes are TRBV5-5 and TRBJ2-1; weak D call: TRBD2 (5 bases). Germline lookup yields CDR1 SGHKS and CDR2 YYEKEE (reference sequence). CDR3 length: 16 residues. Trimming cost V 2 bases and J 1 base, with 13 bases left between them.

This clonotype has a count of ten or more. The chain employs TRBV12-3 or TRBV12-4 and TRBJ1-5; D not resolved. The V end lost 5 bases, the J end lost 9 bases, and 14 bases lay between the germline ends. The CDR3 length is 13 residues. In DNA, the CDR3 is TGTGCCAGCAGTCGTAGCCCGAAGGGGCCCCAGCATTTT. As protein: CASSRSPKGPQHF.

A remark on this clonotype: Given a much more abundant clone one base away, this may be a read error. Lacking the conserved final phenylalanine or tryptophan, this CDR3 likely reflects a read error. The chain employs TRBV10-3 and TRBJ2-7; D might be TRBD1 (6 bases). CDR1 and CDR2 from the germline V gene are ENHRY and SYGVKD. The CDR3 has 14 residues. V was cut by 3 bases and J by 0 bases, with 9 bases left in between. The CDR3 loop reads CAISDRGVSYEQYS. For the CDR3, the DNA is TGTGCCATCAGTGACAGGGGAGTCTCCTACGAGCAGTACTCC.

This clonotype was detected only a few times. This chain joins TRBV6-2 or TRBV6-3 and TRBJ2-1, with 8 nucleotides matching TRBD2. V trimming: 2 bases; J trimming: 3 bases; junction bases outside the gene matches: 6. Germline V gives CDR1 MNHEY, CDR2 SVGEGT. This CDR3 contains 16 residues. Written as DNA, the CDR3 is TGTGCCAGCAGTTACCCTAGCGGGTCCTACTACAATGAGCAGTTCTTC. It specifies CASSYPSGSYYNEQFF.

This clonotype was recorded a few times. The chain recombines TRBV4-1 with TRBJ1-2; the D is unclear. V gave up 0 bases and J gave up 1 base, with 9 bases separating them. Germline-derived CDR1 and CDR2 are MGHRA and YSYEKL. This CDR3 is built from 15 residues. The DNA of the CDR3 is TGCGCCAGCAGCCAAGATTCTGGCAGTAACTATGGCTACACCTTC. Residues: CASSQDSGSNYGYTF.

The chain joins TRBV25-1 to TRBJ1-4, with D unclear. In germline, CDR1 is MGHDK, CDR2 SYGVNS. The CDR3 extends over 15 amino acids. V was cut by 1 base and J by 4 bases, with 10 bases left in between. CDR3 protein: CASSELSGDNEKLFF. Written as DNA, the CDR3 is TGTGCCAGCAGTGAATTATCAGGAGATAATGAAAAACTGTTTTTT.

The chain employs TRBV19 and TRBJ1-2; unclear D gene. This CDR3 has 13 amino acids. Germline lookup yields CDR1 LNHDA and CDR2 SQIVND (reference sequence). Trimming shortened V by 7 bases and J by 3 bases, and 12 bases separated the two germline ends. The CDR3 reads CASNMGFDYGYTF. The CDR3 DNA reads as TGTGCCAGTAATATGGGATTTGACTATGGCTACACCTTC.

This clonotype was seen only a few times. This chain joins TRBV12-3 or TRBV12-4 and TRBJ2-3; 8 bases agree with TRBD2. After removal of 3 bases from V and 7 bases from J, the junction contained 12 bases not matched to a gene. The CDR3 runs 16 residues. Here the CDR3 DNA reads TGTGCCAGCAGTTTGTGGGACGGCGGGGGGTTGAATACGCAGTATTTT. Translating gives CASSLWDGGGLNTQYF.

This clonotype was detected once. This CDR3 reads CAWRGLGADTQYF. CDR3 in DNA: TGTGCCTGGAGGGGACTAGGAGCAGATACGCAGTATTTT. The chain carries TRBV30 and TRBJ2-3; 8 bases are shared with TRBD2. CDR1 is GTSNPN and CDR2 is SVGIG in the germline V gene (reference sequence). The junction had 3 bases not matched to a gene; V was cut back by 3 bases and J by 4 bases. This CDR3 is built from 13 residues.

The chain employs TRBV9 and TRBJ2-3; D may match TRBD1 or TRBD2 (5 bases each). From germline, CDR1 is SGDLS and CDR2 YYNGEE. The CDR3 consists of 14 residues. The V end lost 2 bases, the J end lost 5 bases, and 12 bases lay between the germline ends. CDR3 sequence: CASSVAGAGDTQYF. The CDR3 region has the DNA TGTGCCAGCAGCGTCGCCGGGGCGGGAGATACGCAGTATTTT.

Comments on this clonotype: Compared with germline, one end of the junction differs, possibly owing to a read error. The chain links TRBV20-1 to TRBJ2-1; 14 nucleotides align to TRBD2. The CDR3 spans 16 residues. Germline values: CDR1 DFQATT, CDR2 SNEGSKA (reference sequence). CDR3 residues: CSASGTSGGPWNEQFF. Here the CDR3 DNA reads TGCAGCGCTAGCGGGACTAGCGGGGGTCCGTGGAATGAGCAGTTCTTC.

This clonotype was picked up a small number of times. The V gene is TRBV7-6, the J gene TRBJ2-7; 11 nucleotides match TRBD2. Trimming at V came to 4 bases and at J to 7 bases, leaving 3 bases not matched to a gene. The CDR3 sequence is 13 residues long. Germline CDR1 SGHVS, CDR2 FNYEAQ. This CDR3 is CASSSSGGKEQYF. The CDR3 nucleotides are TGTGCCAGCAGCTCTAGCGGGGGGAAAGAGCAGTACTTC. Full variable domain (rest looked up from reference TRBV7-6 and TRBJ2-7): GAGVSQSPRYKVTKRGQDVALRCDPISGHVSLYWYRQALGQGPEFLTYFNYEAQQDKSGLPNDRFSAERPEGSISTLTIQRTEQRDSAMYRCASSSSGGKEQYFGPGTRLTVT.

This clonotype was counted ten times or more. The V call is TRBV4-3, the J call TRBJ2-5; 7 nucleotides line up with TRBD2. CDR1 LGHNA and CDR2 YSLEER come from the germline V gene. There are 15 residues in the CDR3. V lost 3 bases, J lost 4 bases, and 8 bases stayed unmatched. The CDR3 spells CASSQYWTGGETQYF. For the CDR3, the DNA is TGCGCCAGCAGCCAGTACTGGACGGGAGGAGAGACCCAGTACTTC.

This clonotype was picked up many times. V and J are TRBV5-1 and TRBJ2-5, with TRBD2 matching over 9 bases. The CDR3 is 15 residues long. Trimming took 0 bases from V and 2 from J; bases not matched to a gene: 2. Germline V gene lookup returns CDR1 SGHRS and CDR2 YFSETQ. For the CDR3, the DNA is TGCGCCAGCAGCTTGGGACTAGCGGAACAAGAGACCCAGTACTTC. Its translation is CASSLGLAEQETQYF. The full variable domain, in which reference TRBV5-1 and TRBJ2-5 provide the parts outside the CDR3, is KAGVTQTPRYLIKTRGQQVTLSCSPISGHRSVSWYQQTPGQGLQFLFEYFSETQRNKGNFPGRFSGRQFSNSRSEMNVSTLELGDSALYLCASSLGLAEQETQYFGPGTRLLVL.

The chain recombines TRBV5-1 with TRBJ2-5; TRBD2 agrees at 10 bases. The CDR3 is 16 residues long. From germline, CDR1 is SGHRS and CDR2 YFSETQ. V lost 1 base and J lost 6; bases outside the gene matches: 9. The DNA for the CDR3 is TGCGCCAGCAGCTTGTTTTCTAGCGGGAGCAGAAAGACCCAGTACTTC. Amino acid sequence: CASSLFSSGSRKTQYF.

This clonotype came up many times. The chain uses TRBV7-2 and TRBJ2-7; D possibly corresponds to TRBD2 (5 bases). Germline V gene data show CDR1 as SGHTA and CDR2 as FQGNSA. Trimming removed 6 bases from V and 6 bases from J, with 18 bases in between. This CDR3 has 14 residues. Written as DNA, the CDR3 is TGTGCCAGCAGTCCGGACTTAGCGATGGGCGAGCAGTACTTC. Translating gives CASSPDLAMGEQYF.

The rearrangement uses TRBV5-5 and TRBJ1-4; D unclear. The CDR3 runs 15 residues. The germline CDR1 and CDR2 sequences are SGHKS and YYEKEE (reference sequence). V dropped 1 base and J dropped 4 bases, with 11 bases sitting between them. The CDR3 is CASSLRETINEKLFF. For the CDR3, the DNA is TGTGCCAGCAGCTTGCGGGAAACAATTAATGAAAAACTGTTTTTT.

This clonotype has more than one count but fewer than ten. The chain carries TRBV29-1 and TRBJ2-2, with D unresolved. The V and J ends lost 6 bases and 3 bases respectively, with 11 bases between them. Germline V gene lookup returns CDR1 SQVTM and CDR2 ANQGSEA. The CDR3 runs 13 residues. The CDR3 DNA follows: TGCAGCGTCCAATGGCTTTACACCGGGGAGCTGTTTTTT. It translates to CSVQWLYTGELFF.

This clonotype was counted a few times. The gene calls are TRBV6-2 or TRBV6-3 and TRBJ1-1; tentatively, D is TRBD1 (5 bases). The CDR3 runs to 14 residues. CDR1 MNHEY and CDR2 SVGEGT come from the germline V gene. V lost 4 bases and J 5 bases, leaving 14 bases between the germline ends. The CDR3 DNA reads TGTGCCAGCAGTTCCACCGACGGGGGAACTGAAGCTTTCTTT. Translation gives CASSSTDGGTEAFF.

The chain is built from TRBV2 and TRBJ2-6; D assignment may be TRBD1 or TRBD2 (5 bases each). Germline loops: CDR1 SNHLY, CDR2 FYNNEI. The V and J ends lost 3 bases and 1 base respectively, with 10 bases between them. The CDR3 covers 16 residues. The chain's CDR3 is CASSDGARSGANVLTF. The CDR3 bases are TGTGCCAGCAGTGACGGGGCCCGATCTGGGGCCAACGTCCTGACTTTC.

About this clonotype itself: A read error may be the cause here, since a much bigger clone is one base away. The chain is built from TRBV10-3 and TRBJ2-7; D not certain. Germline V gene sequence: CDR1 ENHRY, CDR2 SYGVKD. CDR3 size: 13 residues. The CDR3 protein is CAISESYSYEHYF. CDR3 nucleotides: TGTGCCATCAGTGAGTCGTATAGCTACGAGCATTACTTC.

J is TRBJ2-3 and V is TRBV27, with 11 bases fitting TRBD2. Germline-derived CDR1 and CDR2 are MNHEY and SMNVEV (reference sequence). The CDR3 is 17 residues long. J was trimmed by 1 base and V by 4 bases; bases with no gene match: 7. CDR3 region: CASSSELGLAGTDTQYF. In DNA, the CDR3 is TGTGCCAGCAGTTCCGAGCTGGGACTAGCGGGCACAGATACGCAGTATTTT.

For this clonotype: This could be a read error, since a much larger clone is one nucleotide away. This chain joins TRBV12-3 or TRBV12-4 and TRBJ2-5; the D is unclear. This CDR3 has 14 amino acids. CDR3 residues: CASSLSYPQETPYF. The CDR3 region has the DNA TGTGCCAGCAGTTTGAGCTACCCCCAAGAGACCCCGTACTTC.

Remarks on this clonotype: Relative to the germline gene, one junction end is altered; a read error may explain this. The chain links TRBV6-5 to TRBJ2-7; tentatively, D is TRBD1 or TRBD2 (5 bases each). This CDR3 region has 15 residues. Germline V gives CDR1 MNHEY, CDR2 SVGAGI. In DNA form, the CDR3 reads TGTGCCAGCAGTCCAGGGTCCAGCGCGGGCTACGAACAGTACTTC. Amino acids: CASSPGSSAGYEQYF.

This clonotype turned up a few times. V gene TRBV9 combines with J gene TRBJ2-5; TRBD2 matches at 8 bases. Germline V gene lookup returns CDR1 SGDLS and CDR2 YYNGEE. The V segment lost 1 base and the J segment 1 base; nucleotides outside the gene matches: 3. The CDR3 consists of 15 residues. CDR3 sequence reads: CASSVLGTSQETQYF. CDR3 bases: TGTGCCAGCAGCGTACTAGGGACTAGCCAAGAGACCCAGTACTTC.